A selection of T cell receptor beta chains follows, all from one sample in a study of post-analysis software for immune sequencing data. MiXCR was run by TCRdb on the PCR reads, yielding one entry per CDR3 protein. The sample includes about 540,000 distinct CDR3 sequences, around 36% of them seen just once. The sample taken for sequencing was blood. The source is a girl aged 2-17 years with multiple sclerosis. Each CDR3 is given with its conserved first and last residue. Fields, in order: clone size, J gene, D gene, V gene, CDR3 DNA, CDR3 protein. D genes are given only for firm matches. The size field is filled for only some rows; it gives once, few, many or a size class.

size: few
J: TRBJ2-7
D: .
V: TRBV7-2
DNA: TGTGCCAGCAGCCCCCGTCGTTTATACGAGCAGTACTTC
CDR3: CASSPRRLYEQYF

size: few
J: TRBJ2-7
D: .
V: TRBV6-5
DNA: TGTGCCAGCACTCGGGACGGCGATCCCTACGAGCAGTACTTC
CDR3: CASTRDGDPYEQYF

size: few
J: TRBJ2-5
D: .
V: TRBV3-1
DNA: TGTGCCAGCAGTCGACTGGGGGGAGAGACCCAGTACTTC
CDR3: CASSRLGGETQYF

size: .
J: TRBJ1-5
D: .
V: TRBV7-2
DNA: TGTGCCAGCAGCTTAGGTCAGGATTGGAGGCAGCCCCAGCATTTT
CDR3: CASSLGQDWRQPQHF

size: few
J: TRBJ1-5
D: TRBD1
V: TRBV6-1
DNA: TGTGCCAGCAGAGGGACAGGGATGGTTCAGCCCCAGCATTTT
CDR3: CASRGTGMVQPQHF

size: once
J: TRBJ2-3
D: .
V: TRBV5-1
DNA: TGCGCCAGCAGCTCACTAGGAGACACAGATACGCAGTATTTT
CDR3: CASSSLGDTDTQYF

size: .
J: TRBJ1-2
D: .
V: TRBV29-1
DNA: TGCAGCGTTCAAGGGGCCAACTATGGCTACACCTTC
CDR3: CSVQGANYGYTF

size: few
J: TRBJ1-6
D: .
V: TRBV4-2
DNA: TGTGCCAGCAGCCCGTTTTACTATAATTCACCCCTCCACTTT
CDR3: CASSPFYYNSPLHF

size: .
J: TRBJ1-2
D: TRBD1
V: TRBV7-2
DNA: TGTGCCAGCAGCTCTCGACAGGGTCGGGGCTATGGCTACACCTTC
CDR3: CASSSRQGRGYGYTF

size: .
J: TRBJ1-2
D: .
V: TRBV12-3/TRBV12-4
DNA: TGTGCCAGCAGTTTAGGTTACGCGGGGGACGGCTACACCTTC
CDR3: CASSLGYAGDGYTF

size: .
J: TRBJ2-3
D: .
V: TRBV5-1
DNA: TGCGCCAGCAGCTTCGGGGGACGCACAGATACGCAGTATTTT
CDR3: CASSFGGRTDTQYF

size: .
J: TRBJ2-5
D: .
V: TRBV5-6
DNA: TGTGCCAGCAGCTTCGCGGGCGCGCGAGAGACCCAGTACTTC
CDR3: CASSFAGARETQYF

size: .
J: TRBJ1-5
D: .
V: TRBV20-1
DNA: TGCAGTGCAAGACTCACAGCGATGCCGAATCAGCCCCAGCATTTT
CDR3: CSARLTAMPNQPQHF

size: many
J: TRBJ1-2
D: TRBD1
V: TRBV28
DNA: TGTGCCAGCAGTTCCTCCGGGACAGGGTATGGCTACACCTTC
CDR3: CASSSSGTGYGYTF

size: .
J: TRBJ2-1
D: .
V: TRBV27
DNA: TGTGCCAGCAGTTCTACCGTCTATGAGCAGTTCTTC
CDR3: CASSSTVYEQFF

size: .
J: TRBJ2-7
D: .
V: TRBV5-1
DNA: TGCGCCAGCAGCCCGGGGGCAGGGAACCCCTACAATGAGCAGTACTTC
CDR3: CASSPGAGNPYNEQYF

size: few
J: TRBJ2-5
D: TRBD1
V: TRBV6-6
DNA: TGTGCCAGCAGTCCCGCCGGGACAGGCCAAGAGACCCAGTACTTC
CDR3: CASSPAGTGQETQYF

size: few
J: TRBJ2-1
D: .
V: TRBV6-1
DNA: TGTGCCAGCAGTGAGGGTCTAGTGGGGGCCTACAATGAGCAGTTCTTC
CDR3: CASSEGLVGAYNEQFF